Presented here are 32 T cell receptor beta chains from one specimen sequenced in a study of regulatory T cells in long-lasting Graves disease (dated by TCRdb to the early 2020s). Interpreted using the paper, the time point label stands for: persistent/refractory GD, antithyroid drugs over 5 years with positive TRAb. For both TCR sequencing and RNA sequencing, RNA was extracted from PBMCs in TRIzol. Library creation used multiplex PCR. The instrument given in TCRdb is Illumina HiSeq 4000. iRepertoire HTBI primers and Arm-PCR amplification of CDR3 regions were used to construct TCR beta libraries. TCRdb reworked the public reads: Q25 trimming with fastp, MiXCR clone assembly, productive beta chains retained. One record per CDR3 amino acid sequence lists the most common genes and DNA. This sample has around 400,000 distinct CDR3 sequences in its table, and roughly 21% of those were observed once. 14% of the sample goes to the ten largest clones.

The sequencing here drew on peripheral blood mononuclear cells (PBMCs), taken when the disease was refractory, from a patient treated with antithyroid drugs. These receptor sequences come from a female donor with Graves disease.

Regarding this clonotype: Possible read error: a much larger clone is one base away. The rearrangement links TRBV28 to TRBJ1-5, with D uncertain. V lost 3 bases and J lost 3, with 9 bases in between. In germline, CDR1 is MDHEN, CDR2 SYDVKM. This CDR3 region has 14 residues. DNA of the CDR3: TGTGCCAGCAGTTTGACATGGCCCAATCAGCCCCAGCATTTT. It encodes CASSLTWPNQPQHF.

The chain recombines TRBV9 with TRBJ2-1; D gene uncertain. V dropped 4 bases and J dropped 6 bases, with 11 bases sitting between them. Germline V gene lookup returns CDR1 SGDLS and CDR2 YYNGEE. The CDR3 loop spans 13 amino acids. The CDR3 nucleotides are TGTGCCAGCAGCCCAAGGGATGGCAATGAGCAGTTCTTC. Protein sequence: CASSPRDGNEQFF. The full variable domain, in which reference TRBV9 and TRBJ2-1 provide the parts outside the CDR3, is DSGVTQTPKHLITATGQRVTLRCSPRSGDLSVYWYQQSLDQGLQFLIQYYNGEERAKGNILERFSAQQFPDLHSELNLSSLELGDSALYFCASSPRDGNEQFFGPGTRLTVL.

The J gene is TRBJ2-7, the V gene TRBV27; TRBD2 might be the D (5 bases). Germline values: CDR1 MNHEY, CDR2 SMNVEV (reference sequence). The V and J ends lost 4 bases and 1 base respectively, with 17 bases between them. The CDR3 length is 16 residues. CDR3 bases: TGTGCCAGCAGTTCGCAGGAGAGACTACTTTCCTACGAGCAGTACTTC. It specifies CASSSQERLLSYEQYF.

The CDR3: CSTGQGHGTEAFF. For the CDR3, the DNA is TGCAGCACCGGACAGGGGCACGGCACTGAAGCTTTCTTT. The V call is TRBV29-1, the J call TRBJ1-1; 9 bases agree with TRBD1. This CDR3 contains 13 residues. Germline values: CDR1 SQVTM, CDR2 ANQGSEA. The V and J ends lost 8 bases and 4 bases, in that order; junction bases with no gene match: 8.

This clonotype occurred a few times. V gene TRBV11-2 combines with J gene TRBJ1-3, with no clear D. Trimming shortened V by 5 bases and J by 1 base, and 9 bases separated the two germline ends. The CDR3 contains 14 residues. CDR1 and CDR2 from the germline V gene are SGHAT and FQNNGV. For the CDR3, the DNA is TGTGCCAGCAGCCAGAGCGCTTCTGGAAACACCATATATTTT. Protein product: CASSQSASGNTIYF.

This clonotype showed up just a few times. The gene calls are TRBV7-2 and TRBJ2-5; 10 positions agree with TRBD1. Trimming took 5 bases from V and 4 from J; bases not matched to a gene: 7. Germline V gives CDR1 SGHTA, CDR2 FQGNSA. The CDR3 contains 15 residues. The CDR3 sequence is CASSVDRGQRETQYF. The CDR3 nucleotides are TGTGCCAGCAGCGTAGACAGGGGGCAGCGAGAGACCCAGTACTTC.

This clonotype showed up many times. The gene calls are TRBV12-3 or TRBV12-4 and TRBJ2-7, with 9 nucleotides matching TRBD2. V trimming: 5 bases; J trimming: 3 bases; junction bases outside the gene matches: 11. The CDR3 runs 16 residues. This CDR3 is CASSLTGTSFFYEQYF. Here the CDR3 DNA reads TGTGCCAGCAGTCTTACCGGGACTAGCTTTTTCTACGAGCAGTACTTC.

This clonotype showed up just a few times. V usage is TRBV7-2 and J usage is TRBJ2-7, with 9 bases aligning to TRBD1. CDR1 and CDR2 from the germline V gene are SGHTA and FQGNSA. V gave up 5 bases and J gave up 7 bases; unmatched junction bases: 12. This CDR3 comprises 15 residues. The CDR3 reads CASSRTGQGPKEQYF. CDR3 DNA sequence: TGTGCCAGCAGCCGCACCGGACAGGGGCCCAAAGAGCAGTACTTC.

V gene TRBV5-1 combines with J gene TRBJ2-1, with 9 bases matching TRBD2. Germline lookup yields CDR1 SGHRS and CDR2 YFSETQ. The CDR3 totals 15 residues. V lost 0 bases and J lost 7; bases outside the gene matches: 5. CDR3 sequence reads: CASSLVPTSGNEQFF. The DNA of the CDR3 is TGCGCCAGCAGCTTGGTACCGACTAGCGGAAATGAGCAGTTCTTC.

This chain uses TRBV6-1 with TRBJ2-3, with D uncertain. The ends were cut back, 10 bases at V and 3 bases at J, with 17 bases in the middle. The CDR3 contains 14 residues. Germline V CDR1 and CDR2: MNHNS, SASEGT. The CDR3 loop reads CATAFAWITDTQYF. The CDR3, as DNA: TGTGCCACCGCCTTCGCTTGGATAACAGATACGCAGTATTTT.

This clonotype was seen repeatedly, ten times or more. The chain employs TRBV28 and TRBJ2-7, with a possible D match to TRBD1 (6 bases). CDR1 and CDR2 from the germline V gene are MDHEN and SYDVKM. This CDR3 region has 15 residues. Trimming pared 5 bases from V and 4 bases from J, leaving 18 bases between. CDR3 amino acids: CASSPWAGVAYEQYF. The CDR3 coding sequence is TGTGCCAGCAGTCCTTGGGCAGGGGTCGCGTACGAGCAGTACTTC.

This clonotype was counted only a few times. The rearrangement joins TRBV7-3 to TRBJ1-3; a weak D match, TRBD1 (6 bases). The CDR3 has 16 amino acids. CDR1 and CDR2 from the germline V gene are SGHTA and FQGTGA. V was trimmed by 7 bases and J by 0 bases, leaving 16 bases between them. The CDR3 nucleotides read TGTGCCAGCACTAGGGGGGGGCTGAGCTCTGGAAACACCATATATTTT. This codes for CASTRGGLSSGNTIYF.

The rearrangement links TRBV19 to TRBJ1-1; D ambiguous. Germline V gene sequence: CDR1 LNHDA, CDR2 SQIVND (reference sequence). The CDR3 consists of 11 residues. The V end lost 8 bases, the J end lost 6 bases, and 10 bases lay between the germline ends. The DNA of the CDR3 is TGTGCCAGTGAATCTTACGCTGAAGCTTTCTTT. Its protein is CASESYAEAFF.

At least ten counts were recorded for this clonotype. The chain combines TRBV3-1 with TRBJ1-1; 10 nucleotides align to TRBD1. The trim removed 4 bases at V and 4 bases at J, leaving 6 bases unmatched. The CDR3 extends over 15 amino acids. The germline gives CDR1 LGHDT, CDR2 YNNKEL (reference sequence). The CDR3 DNA follows: TGTGCCAGCAGCCCCGGGACAGGGGTTGGCACTGAAGCTTTCTTT. Its translation is CASSPGTGVGTEAFF.

This clonotype was counted a few times. V usage is TRBV12-3 or TRBV12-4 and J usage is TRBJ2-2; perhaps TRBD2 as D (5 bases). The ends were cut back, 7 bases at V and 6 bases at J, with 18 bases in the middle. The CDR3 length is 15 residues. CDR3: CASTSTGSLAGELFF. In DNA, the CDR3 is TGTGCCAGCACTTCCACGGGGTCCCTTGCCGGGGAGCTGTTTTTT.

This clonotype showed up just a few times. The J gene is TRBJ2-7, the V gene TRBV3-1; 8 bases are shared with TRBD2. The CDR3 is 17 residues long. Trimming cost V 0 bases and J 5 bases; bases outside gene matches: 12. CDR1 and CDR2 from the germline V gene are LGHDT and YNNKEL (reference sequence). The CDR3, as DNA: TGTGCCAGCAGCCAAGAAGCCCTGGCCCCGGGAGGGAACGAGCAGTACTTC. It translates to CASSQEALAPGGNEQYF.

The genes are TRBV7-9 and TRBJ2-1, with D possibly TRBD1 on 6 matching bases. V lost 5 bases and J lost 10, with 9 bases in between. CDR1 and CDR2 from the germline V gene are SEHNR and FQNEAQ (reference sequence). The CDR3 is made up of 11 amino acids. The CDR3 DNA follows: TGTGCCAGCAGCCTTGGGACAGAGCAGTTCTTC. This encodes CASSLGTEQFF.

This clonotype was picked up a small number of times. The chain has TRBV14 and TRBJ1-2; perhaps TRBD1 as D (6 bases). The V and J ends lost 3 bases and 1 base respectively, with 15 bases between them. This CDR3 comprises 16 residues. The V gene's germline CDR1 is SGHDN and CDR2 FVKESK. The DNA of the CDR3 is TGTGCCAGCAGCCAGGGGACACCTCGGGGTAACTATGGCTACACCTTC. This encodes CASSQGTPRGNYGYTF.

This clonotype has ten or more counts. The chain combines TRBV28 with TRBJ1-5; D unclear. The V end was cut by 2 bases, the J end by 0 bases, with 8 bases between. Per the germline V gene, CDR1 is MDHEN and CDR2 is SYDVKM. The length of the CDR3 is 15 residues. CDR3 protein: CASSLRAYSNQPQHF. In DNA, the CDR3 is TGTGCCAGCAGTTTAAGGGCTTATAGCAATCAGCCCCAGCATTTT.

This clonotype occurred many times. The chain is built from TRBV6-5 and TRBJ2-2; 11 bases map to TRBD2. Trimming took 4 bases from V and 4 from J; bases not matched to a gene: 11. Per germline, CDR1 MNHEY and CDR2 SVGAGI. This CDR3 is 18 amino acids long. The CDR3 region is CASSSPGLAVPFTGELFF. DNA for the CDR3: TGTGCCAGCAGTTCTCCGGGACTAGCGGTGCCTTTCACCGGGGAGCTGTTTTTT.

This clonotype has a count of ten or more. The rearrangement joins TRBV5-1 to TRBJ1-2; the match to TRBD1 covers 9 bases. The germline V gene has CDR1 SGHRS and CDR2 YFSETQ. This CDR3 is 16 amino acids long. With 4 bases clipped from V and 0 bases from J, the junction kept 7 bases outside the gene matches. The DNA for the CDR3 is TGCGCCAGCAGCCCGGGACAGGGCTACGCTAACTATGGCTACACCTTC. Its translation: CASSPGQGYANYGYTF.

This clonotype was seen ten or more times. The rearrangement joins TRBV12-3 or TRBV12-4 to TRBJ2-7, with D possibly TRBD2 on 6 matching bases. CDR3 size: 14 residues. V lost 3 bases and J lost 1, with 10 bases in between. The CDR3 DNA reads TGTGCCAGCAGTTTTCGGGAGCCTTCCTACGAGCAGTACTTC. Translation: CASSFREPSYEQYF.

This clonotype was recorded a few times. This chain connects TRBV12-3 or TRBV12-4 to TRBJ1-2; possibly TRBD1 for D (5 bases). V was cut by 8 bases and J by 2 bases, with 18 bases left in between. This CDR3 spans 15 amino acids. In DNA form, the CDR3 reads TGTGCCAGCTCTCAACAGGCAGGATGGAACTATGGCTACACCTTC. It codes for CASSQQAGWNYGYTF.

This chain joins TRBV20-1 and TRBJ1-6; possibly TRBD1 for D (5 bases). The CDR3 spans 10 residues. Between the trimmed V and J ends, which lost 3 bases and 13 bases, there was a span of 7 bases. Germline V gene data show CDR1 as DFQATT and CDR2 as SNEGSKA (reference sequence). This chain's CDR3 is CSASRGPLHF. CDR3 DNA sequence: TGCAGTGCTAGTCGGGGCCCCCTCCACTTT.

Details on this clonotype: Only one base separates this from a far larger clonotype, so it likely reflects a read error. The chain joins TRBV6-1 to TRBJ1-5; 8 nucleotides agree with TRBD1. Germline loops: CDR1 MNHNS, CDR2 SASEGT. This CDR3 is 12 amino acids long. The CDR3, as DNA: TGTGCCAGCAGCAGGGGGCTACAGCTCCAGCATTTT. Protein: CASSRGLQLQHF.

This clonotype appeared once. The rearrangement links TRBV20-1 to TRBJ1-6, with 8 bases identical to TRBD1. The CDR3 runs to 13 residues. V trimming: 5 bases; J trimming: 5 bases; junction bases outside the gene matches: 2. Germline V gene data show CDR1 as DFQATT and CDR2 as SNEGSKA (reference sequence). CDR3 amino acids: CSADRGDNSPLHF. The CDR3 DNA follows: TGCAGTGCTGACAGGGGAGATAATTCACCCCTCCACTTT.

A remark on this clonotype: Being one base from a much bigger clone, this may be a read error. The genes are TRBV29-1 and TRBJ2-7, with D hard to call. CDR3 length equals 11 residues. Germline-derived CDR1 and CDR2 are SQVTM and ANQGSEA. V shed 7 bases and J shed 0 bases, with 7 bases lying between them. CDR3 sequence: CSAQSSYEQYF. The CDR3 DNA is TGCAGCGCTCAAAGCTCCTACGAGCAGTACTTC.

This chain links TRBV7-8 with TRBJ1-4, with 8 bases that match TRBD1. Germline CDR1 and CDR2: SGHVS and FQNEAQ. The CDR3 consists of 18 residues. The V gene end was trimmed by 0 bases and the J gene end by 0 bases; junction bases not matched to a gene: 6. The CDR3 coding sequence is TGTGCCAGCAGCTTAGCACCCGGGACAGGAACAACTAATGAAAAACTGTTTTTT. Translation gives CASSLAPGTGTTNEKLFF.

Of note for this clonotype: Given a much more abundant clone one base away, this may be a read error. V is TRBV10-3 and J is TRBJ2-5, with a weak D call TRBD1 (6 bases). CDR3 size: 15 residues. Germline CDR1 reads ENHRY; CDR2 reads SYGVKD. The DNA for the CDR3 is TGTGCCATCAGTGGGAGCCGGGACAACCAAGGGACCCAGTACTTC. Its protein product is CAISGSRDNQGTQYF.

In the case of this clonotype: A much larger clone differs from this one at a single base, so this may be a read error. The genes are TRBV28 and TRBJ1-5; no firm D call. The V and J ends lost 6 bases and 3 bases respectively, with 12 bases between them. CDR3 length: 14 residues. Germline lookup yields CDR1 MDHEN and CDR2 SYDVKM. The CDR3 sequence is CASSAFQANQPQHF. Here the CDR3 DNA reads TGTGCCAGCAGCGCTTTTCAGGCCAATCAGCCCCAGCATTTT. Variable domain in full (rest from reference TRBV28 and TRBJ1-5): DVKVTQSSRYLVKRTGEKVFLECVQDMDHENMFWYRQDPGLGLRLIYFSYDVKMKEKGDIPEGYSVSREKKERFSLILESASTNQTSMYLCASSAFQANQPQHFGDGTRLSIL.

This clonotype was recorded a few times. This chain joins TRBV5-1 and TRBJ1-5, with D possibly being TRBD1 (5 bases). CDR1 is SGHRS and CDR2 is YFSETQ in the germline V gene. The CDR3 has 13 amino acids. V was shortened by 3 bases and J by 4 bases, with 8 bases between the two germline ends. CDR3: CASSWDGNQPQHF. CDR3 nucleotide sequence: TGCGCCAGCAGCTGGGACGGAAATCAGCCCCAGCATTTT. Full variable domain (rest looked up from reference TRBV5-1 and TRBJ1-5): KAGVTQTPRYLIKTRGQQVTLSCSPISGHRSVSWYQQTPGQGLQFLFEYFSETQRNKGNFPGRFSGRQFSNSRSEMNVSTLELGDSALYLCASSWDGNQPQHFGDGTRLSIL.

This clonotype was recorded at least ten times. This chain connects TRBV2 to TRBJ2-7, with TRBD2 matching over 7 bases. This CDR3 has 13 residues. V lost 6 bases to trimming and J lost 5 bases; unmatched junction nucleotides: 7. CDR1 and CDR2 from the germline V gene are SNHLY and FYNNEI. The CDR3 spells CASSAGDRNEQYF. The DNA for the CDR3 is TGTGCCAGCAGCGCGGGGGATAGGAACGAGCAGTACTTC.